Presented here are 26 T cell receptor beta chains from one specimen sequenced in a study of molecular identifiers for immune sequencing clone quantification. TCRdb independently ran MiXCR on the PCR reads; one entry per CDR3 protein. The sample shows over 600,000 distinct CDR3 sequences, about 20% of them seen only once. Material: naive CD8+ T cells from blood, with Jurkat cell RNA spiked in. Stated subset: FACS-sorted CD8+CD4-CCR7+CD45RA+ naive T cells. The receptors here all came from a human donor in good health. Some libraries in this study had Jurkat cell RNA spiked in.

This clonotype was counted at least ten times. The junction differs from germline at one of its ends, possibly a read error. The chain is built from TRBV4-1 and TRBJ1-2, with no clear D. The CDR3 consists of 14 residues. Germline CDR1 MGHRA, CDR2 YSYEKL. The CDR3 here is CASSQDSTNSGYTF. CDR3 coding DNA: TGCGCCAGCAGCCAAGACAGTACCAACTCTGGCTACACCTTC.

This chain connects TRBV7-9 to TRBJ2-3; 9 bases map to TRBD2. The CDR3 has 19 amino acids. J was trimmed by 2 bases and V by 5 bases; bases with no gene match: 17. The germline gives CDR1 SEHNR, CDR2 FQNEAQ (reference sequence). CDR3 residues: CASSPRWGGRAKITDTQYF. Written as DNA, the CDR3 is TGTGCCAGCAGCCCACGGTGGGGCGGGAGGGCAAAGATCACAGATACGCAGTATTTT.

This clonotype occurred many times. The CDR3 reads CSAREGLAGYEQYF. The CDR3 DNA follows: TGCAGTGCTAGAGAGGGACTAGCGGGCTACGAGCAGTACTTC. J is TRBJ2-7 and V is TRBV20-1; 12 bases match TRBD2. Losses at the gene ends were 0 bases for V and 3 bases for J; bases not matched to a gene: 0. This CDR3 has 14 amino acids. CDR1 and CDR2 (germline): DFQATT, SNEGSKA (reference sequence).

This clonotype appeared many times. The chain recombines TRBV7-6 with TRBJ2-2; D remains unclear. V shed 5 bases and J shed 10 bases, with 11 bases lying between them. CDR3 size: 12 residues. CDR1 and CDR2 from the germline V gene are SGHVS and FNYEAQ. The CDR3 spells CASSPGREELFF. In DNA, the CDR3 is TGTGCCAGCAGCCCAGGACGAGAGGAGCTGTTTTTT.

This clonotype has just a few counts. V and J are TRBV12-3 or TRBV12-4 and TRBJ2-7; no definite D call. The germline V and J ends were trimmed by 3 bases and 4 bases, with 7 bases remaining between them. The CDR3 extends over 12 amino acids. DNA for the CDR3: TGTGCCAGCAGTTTTGCAGAGTACGAGCAGTACTTC. Its protein product is CASSFAEYEQYF.

The table lists this clonotype with a few counts. V is TRBV9 and J is TRBJ1-1, with TRBD1 matching 8 bases. Germline lookup yields CDR1 SGDLS and CDR2 YYNGEE. There are 17 residues in the CDR3. The V and J ends lost 0 bases and 2 bases, in that order; junction bases with no gene match: 9. In DNA form, the CDR3 reads TGTGCCAGCAGCGTAGATGGCAGGGGGCGCGGAAACACTGAAGCTTTCTTT. The encoded protein is CASSVDGRGRGNTEAFF.

The chain joins TRBV27 to TRBJ2-3, with D possibly matching TRBD2 (5 bases). This CDR3 has 15 amino acids. Between the trimmed V and J ends, which lost 2 bases and 2 bases, there was a span of 11 bases. Germline V CDR1 and CDR2: MNHEY, SMNVEV (reference sequence). The DNA for the CDR3 is TGTGCCAGCAGTTTAAGCGGAATAAACACAGATACGCAGTATTTT. Translating gives CASSLSGINTDTQYF.

This clonotype has a count of ten or more. The chain recombines TRBV7-9 with TRBJ2-1; TRBD1 matches at 7 bases. Germline CDR1 SEHNR, CDR2 FQNEAQ (reference sequence). The CDR3 has 12 residues. V lost 3 bases to trimming and J lost 8 bases; unmatched junction nucleotides: 1. The CDR3 DNA sequence: TGTGCCAGCAGCTTTACAGGGGATGAGCAGTTCTTC. It yields the protein CASSFTGDEQFF.

There are many counts of this clonotype. The chain uses TRBV10-3 and TRBJ2-7; 10 bases line up with TRBD2. The CDR3 runs 18 residues. V gave up 0 bases and J gave up 6 bases; unmatched junction bases: 14. Looked up from germline, CDR1 is ENHRY and CDR2 is SYGVKD. CDR3 DNA: TGTGCCATCAGTGAGTCCCTAGCGGGAGTGAGTCCTATTTCCGAGCAGTACTTC. As protein: CAISESLAGVSPISEQYF.

The chain couples TRBV4-3 to TRBJ1-1, with D possibly TRBD1 on 5 matching bases. The length of the CDR3 is 15 residues. Germline values: CDR1 LGHNA, CDR2 YSLEER. Trimming removed 1 base from V and 4 bases from J, with 13 bases in between. The CDR3 DNA reads TGCGCCAGCAGCCAAGTTGGGACGGGCGGCACTGAAGCTTTCTTT. This gives the protein CASSQVGTGGTEAFF.

As for this clonotype: A much larger clone lies a single base off, so this may be a read error. The chain recombines TRBV3-1 with TRBJ2-7, with TRBD1 as a possible D gene (6 bases). CDR1 LGHDT and CDR2 YNNKEL come from the germline V gene (reference sequence). CDR3 size: 15 residues. The chain's CDR3 is CASSQGDTGAYGQYF. The CDR3 DNA is TGTGCCAGCAGCCAAGGGGACACAGGAGCCTACGGGCAGTACTTC.

The CDR3 sequence: CASSYSNRASYGYTF. CDR3 DNA sequence: TGTGCCAGCAGTTACTCTAATCGGGCATCCTATGGCTACACCTTC. The rearrangement joins TRBV6-5 to TRBJ1-2, with unresolved D. V shed 0 bases and J shed 4 bases, with 12 bases lying between them. CDR3 size: 15 residues. Per the germline V gene, CDR1 is MNHEY and CDR2 is SVGAGI.

This clonotype was seen many times. The CDR3: CASSVETGNTIYF. CDR3 DNA: TGTGCCAGCAGCGTAGAAACAGGAAACACCATATATTTT. This sequence joins TRBV9 and TRBJ1-3; the D is unclear. Germline lookup yields CDR1 SGDLS and CDR2 YYNGEE. The CDR3 is made up of 13 amino acids. Between the trimmed V and J ends, which lost 0 bases and 4 bases, there was a span of 5 bases. Using reference TRBV9 and TRBJ1-3 for the parts outside the CDR3, the full variable domain is DSGVTQTPKHLITATGQRVTLRCSPRSGDLSVYWYQQSLDQGLQFLIQYYNGEERAKGNILERFSAQQFPDLHSELNLSSLELGDSALYFCASSVETGNTIYFGEGSWLTVV.

Details on this clonotype: Since a much larger clone is just one base distant, this may be a read error. The V gene is TRBV4-1, the J gene TRBJ1-1; D not resolved. This CDR3 is 13 amino acids long. V was cut by 3 bases and J by 4 bases, with 9 bases left in between. Germline CDR1 and CDR2: MGHRA and YSYEKL. CDR3 sequence reads: CASSHGCGTEAFF. The CDR3 nucleotides are TGCGCCAGCAGCCATGGGTGTGGCACTGAAGCTTTCTTT.

This clonotype has at least ten counts. J is TRBJ1-4 and V is TRBV7-9, with D possibly being TRBD1 (6 bases). Trimming left V 5 bases short and J 1 base short, with 23 bases between. CDR3 length equals 19 residues. Per the germline V gene, CDR1 is SEHNR and CDR2 is FQNEAQ (reference sequence). The CDR3 DNA sequence: TGTGCCAGCAGCCCTGTCGGGGGGGGCGACTTTGGAACTAATGAAAAACTGTTTTTT. The encoded protein is CASSPVGGGDFGTNEKLFF.

This clonotype was picked up many times. The DNA of the CDR3 is TGTGCCAGCAGTCACGGGACCCTCTATGGCTACACCTTC. Translating gives CASSHGTLYGYTF. The rearrangement uses TRBV12-3 or TRBV12-4 and TRBJ1-2; D might be TRBD1 (5 bases). Trimming removed 5 bases from V and 4 bases from J, with 11 bases in between. CDR3 size: 13 residues.

This clonotype was recorded many times. The junction differs from germline at one of its ends, possibly a read error. The chain has TRBV19 and TRBJ2-7, with D possibly being TRBD2 (6 bases). The V gene's germline CDR1 is LNHDA and CDR2 SQIVND (reference sequence). The CDR3 contains 14 residues. CDR3 DNA: TGCGCCAGCAGCCCCGGGACTTCCTCCTACGAGCAGTACTTC. This gives the protein CASSPGTSSYEQYF.

This chain uses TRBV30 with TRBJ2-7; 7 nucleotides match TRBD2. Trimming cost V 0 bases and J 3 bases; bases outside gene matches: 5. Germline loops: CDR1 GTSNPN, CDR2 SVGIG (reference sequence). The CDR3 loop spans 14 amino acids. CDR3 sequence (DNA): TGTGCCTGGAGTGTAGTCCAGCGGGGCTACGAGCAGTACTTC. Protein product: CAWSVVQRGYEQYF.

This chain uses TRBV7-9 with TRBJ2-5; a weak D match, TRBD2 (5 bases). Germline CDR1 and CDR2: SEHNR and FQNEAQ (reference sequence). CDR3 size: 13 residues. The V gene lost 6 bases and the J gene lost 5 bases, with 13 bases spanning the gap. CDR3 DNA: TGTGCCAGCAGTCAACCGGAGCGGGAGACCCAGTACTTC. It codes for CASSQPERETQYF.

The CDR3 DNA reads TGCAGTCTTTACCCTCCGGGACTAGCTTGCGAGCAGTACTTC. This sequence encodes CSLYPPGLACEQYF. V gene TRBV20-1 combines with J gene TRBJ2-7, with 9 bases identical to TRBD2. Germline CDR1 DFQATT, CDR2 SNEGSKA (reference sequence). The CDR3 spans 14 residues. Losses at the gene ends were 8 bases for V and 6 bases for J; bases not matched to a gene: 14.

This clonotype was picked up many times. This chain connects TRBV7-9 to TRBJ2-7, with 9 bases lining up with TRBD1. Looked up from germline, CDR1 is SEHNR and CDR2 is FQNEAQ (reference sequence). CDR3 size: 15 residues. V shed 4 bases and J 4 bases; nucleotides not matched to a gene: 8. In DNA, the CDR3 is TGTGCCAGCAGCTCCCGGGACAGGGTTCAGTACGAGCAGTACTTC. This encodes CASSSRDRVQYEQYF.

With regard to this clonotype: Just one base apart from a much larger clone, this may be a read error. The chain carries TRBV5-6 and TRBJ1-1; no definite D call. The germline V gene has CDR1 SGHDT and CDR2 YYEEEE. The CDR3 runs 18 residues. Trimming removed 3 bases at V and 5 bases at J, with 26 bases between. The CDR3: CASSSPLIRGSPGTEAFF. In DNA, the CDR3 is TGTGCCAGCAGCTCACCTCTAATACGGGGTTCCCCGGGAACTGAAGCTTTCTTT. The variable domain in full, completed from reference TRBV5-6 and TRBJ1-1, reads DAGVTQSPTHLIKTRGQQVTLRCSPKSGHDTVSWYQQALGQGPQFIFQYYEEEERQRGNFPDRFSGHQFPNYSSELNVNALLLGDSALYLCASSSPLIRGSPGTEAFFGQGTRLTVV.

Many counts were recorded for this clonotype. The V call is TRBV7-9, the J call TRBJ1-1; D uncertain. Germline values: CDR1 SEHNR, CDR2 FQNEAQ (reference sequence). The CDR3 is made up of 13 amino acids. Trimming pared 5 bases from V and 3 bases from J, leaving 10 bases between. This chain's CDR3 is CASSDILDTEAFF. The CDR3 DNA is TGTGCCAGCAGCGATATCTTGGACACTGAAGCTTTCTTT.

This clonotype occurred many times. The V call is TRBV19, the J call TRBJ2-2; D is perhaps TRBD2 (6 bases). The CDR3 sequence is 15 residues long. The V and J ends lost 5 bases and 6 bases respectively, with 16 bases between them. Germline-derived CDR1 and CDR2 are LNHDA and SQIVND (reference sequence). In nucleotides, the CDR3 is TGTGCCAGTAGTGCGGGGTGGGCGATAGCCGGGGAGCTGTTTTTT. This codes for CASSAGWAIAGELFF.

This clonotype was observed a few times. The V call is TRBV24-1, the J call TRBJ2-5, with TRBD2 matching 8 bases. Germline V gene lookup returns CDR1 KGHDR and CDR2 SFDVKD. The CDR3 has 15 residues. V shed 3 bases and J 5 bases; nucleotides not matched to a gene: 7. CDR3 nucleotide sequence: TGTGCCACCAGTGATAGCGGTCGGGGGGGGGAGACCCAGTACTTC. This gives the protein CATSDSGRGGETQYF.

This clonotype was seen many times. The chain is built from TRBV13 and TRBJ2-3; 9 positions agree with TRBD2. The V segment lost 1 base and the J segment 0 bases; nucleotides outside the gene matches: 2. This CDR3 spans 16 amino acids. CDR1 and CDR2 from the germline V gene are PRHDT and FYEKMQ (reference sequence). CDR3 sequence (DNA): TGTGCCAGCAGCTTAGTTGCGGGAGGGAGCACAGATACGCAGTATTTT. It specifies CASSLVAGGSTDTQYF.